This TCR beta chain was identified during a study of T cell responses to AZD1222 COVID-19 vaccine. This table comes from immunoSEQ multiplex PCR, and its TCRdb copy is limited to in-frame clones, with some not included. The sample consists of 110,000 to 150,000 clones, 80% to 95% of them appearing once. Germline CDR1 reads MNHEY; CDR2 reads SVGAGI. This CDR3 comprises 15 residues. V dropped 6 bases and J dropped 0; count of bases not matched to a gene: 7. This clonotype originated in an adult in good health. The chain is built from TRBV6-5 and TRBJ2-7; 8 bases align to TRBD1. The sample here was peripheral blood, taken on day 0 of AZD1222 vaccination. The CDR3 spells CASRGDRGSSYEQYF. The CDR3 coding sequence is TGTGCCAGCAGGGGTGACAGGGGAAGCTCCTACGAGCAGTACTTC.